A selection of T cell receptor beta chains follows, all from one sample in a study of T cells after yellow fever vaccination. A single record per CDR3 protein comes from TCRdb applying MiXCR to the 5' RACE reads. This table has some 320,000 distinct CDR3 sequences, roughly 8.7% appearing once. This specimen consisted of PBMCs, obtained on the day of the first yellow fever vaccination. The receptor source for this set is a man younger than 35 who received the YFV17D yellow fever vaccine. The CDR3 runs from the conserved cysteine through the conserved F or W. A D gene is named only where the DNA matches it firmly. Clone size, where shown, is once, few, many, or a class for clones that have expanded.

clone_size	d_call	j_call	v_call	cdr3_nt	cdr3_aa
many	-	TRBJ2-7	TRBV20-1	TGCAGTGCTAGTGGCGGGGGCCCCTACGAGCAGTACTTC	CSASGGGPYEQYF
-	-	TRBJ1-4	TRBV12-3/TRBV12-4	TGTGCCAGCAGTGAGCTGACGGGGGTGACTAATGAAAAACTGTTTTTT	CASSELTGVTNEKLFF
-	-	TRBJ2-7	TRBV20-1	TGCAGTGCTAGACCAAAGTCGGGACGTCCCAGCTCCTACGAGCAGTACTTC	CSARPKSGRPSSYEQYF
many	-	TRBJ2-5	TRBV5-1	TGCGCCAGCAGCCCACTGCTGGACGGCATCCAAGAGACCCAGTACTTC	CASSPLLDGIQETQYF
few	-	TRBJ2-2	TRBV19	TGTGCCAGTACCTATCGGGACGGGGAGCTGTTTTTT	CASTYRDGELFF
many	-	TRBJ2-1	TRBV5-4	TGTGCCAGCAGCTTCGGGGCGAGCTCCTACAATGAGCAGTTCTTC	CASSFGASSYNEQFF
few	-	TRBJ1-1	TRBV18	TGTGCCAGCTCACCACCGAGCCGACCTGAAGCTTTCTTT	CASSPPSRPEAFF
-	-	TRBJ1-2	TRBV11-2	TGTGCCAGCAGCTTAGCCCACAGGGAAGGCGGCTACACCTTC	CASSLAHREGGYTF
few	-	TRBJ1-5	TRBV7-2	TGTGCCAGCAGCTTTGTTGAGGGTTACAATCAGCCCCAGCATTTT	CASSFVEGYNQPQHF
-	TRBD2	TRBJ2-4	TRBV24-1	TGTGCCACTGTGAAAGACGCGGGGGTAGCCAAAAACATTCAGTACTTC	CATVKDAGVAKNIQYF
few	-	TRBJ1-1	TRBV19	TGTGCCAGTAGTACACCACAGGGTTTCACTGAAGCTTTCTTT	CASSTPQGFTEAFF
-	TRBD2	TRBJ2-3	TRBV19	TGTGCCAGTGGCGACCTGACTAGCGGGGGGATAGATACGCAGTATTTT	CASGDLTSGGIDTQYF
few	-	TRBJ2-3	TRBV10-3	TGTGCCATCAAGGCGACGACCTGGGCAGATACGCAGTATTTT	CAIKATTWADTQYF
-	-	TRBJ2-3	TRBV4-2	TGTGCCAGCAGCCAGGAGCATACCACAGATACGCAGTATTTT	CASSQEHTTDTQYF
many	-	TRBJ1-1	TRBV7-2	TGTGCCAGCAGCTTCCGTACAGCGAACACTGAAGCTTTCTTT	CASSFRTANTEAFF
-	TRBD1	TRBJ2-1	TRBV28	TGTGCCAGCTTCGGTGGGGGACAGGGGGGAGGCTCCTACAATGAGCAGTTCTTC	CASFGGGQGGGSYNEQFF
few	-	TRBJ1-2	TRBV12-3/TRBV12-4	TGTGCCAGCGACCCCCTGGGGGGACCTGGTGGCTACACCTTC	CASDPLGGPGGYTF
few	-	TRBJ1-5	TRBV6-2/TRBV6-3	TGTGCCAGCAGTTTGTTCTCGCAGCCCCAGCATTTT	CASSLFSQPQHF
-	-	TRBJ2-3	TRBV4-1	TGCGCCAGCAGCCAAGATCGGTTCGCGGATACGCAGTATTTT	CASSQDRFADTQYF
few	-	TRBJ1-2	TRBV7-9	TGTGCCAGCAGCTTAGCGCCCGGGGCGGAATATGGCTACACCTTC	CASSLAPGAEYGYTF
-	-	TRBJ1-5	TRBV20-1	TGCAGTGCAGGGGCGGGTCAGCCCCAGCATTTT	CSAGAGQPQHF
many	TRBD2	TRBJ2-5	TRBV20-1	TGCAGTGCATGGACTAGTGGAGAGACCCAGTACTTC	CSAWTSGETQYF
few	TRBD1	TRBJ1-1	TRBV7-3	TGTGCCAGCACCCGCCATTGGGACAGGACCCGGTATAACACTGAAGCTTTCTTT	CASTRHWDRTRYNTEAFF
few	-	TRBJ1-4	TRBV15	TGTGCCACCAGCAGAGATTTAGAAAAACTGTTTTTT	CATSRDLEKLFF
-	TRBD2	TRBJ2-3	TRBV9	TGTGCCAGCACTAGCGGGGGGAACACAGATACGCAGTATTTT	CASTSGGNTDTQYF
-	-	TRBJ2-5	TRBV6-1	TGTGCCAGCAGGGGTACAGGGTTAGAGACCCAGTACTTC	CASRGTGLETQYF
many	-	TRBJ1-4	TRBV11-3	TGTGCCAGCAGCTCCTTCCCTGACAGGCGGCACATCCCATTGGGTAATGAAAAACTGTTTTTT	CASSSFPDRRHIPLGNEKLFF
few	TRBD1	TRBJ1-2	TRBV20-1	TGCAGTGCTAGTGAGGGACAGGGGAGATATGGCTACACCTTC	CSASEGQGRYGYTF
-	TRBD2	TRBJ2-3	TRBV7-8	TGTGCCAGCAGCCTGAAGACTAGCGGGGGCACAGATACGCAGTATTTT	CASSLKTSGGTDTQYF